These 29 T cell receptor beta chains originate from one sample sequenced in a study of shared clonotypes between healthy human individuals. CD8 cells regarded as naive lacked CD45RO, were positively chosen for CCR7, and omitted terminally differentiated effector memory CD45RA+ cells. Clones were read by immunoSEQ multiplex PCR, and TCRdb kept only the in-frame ones, dropping some. The table includes under 1 million clones, around 93% detected once. Sequencing was carried out using naive CD8+ T cells sorted from blood. The receptors originated from a man aged 25-45 years in good health.

This sequence joins TRBV28 and TRBJ2-7; 7 bases agree with TRBD2. The V and J ends lost 3 bases and 5 bases, in that order; junction bases with no gene match: 16. Germline values: CDR1 MDHEN, CDR2 SYDVKM. The CDR3 sequence is 17 residues long. The CDR3 nucleotides are TGTGCCAGCAGTTTTTCCGCCGTATGGCGGGAGCGGGACGAGCAGTACTTC. It encodes CASSFSAVWRERDEQYF.

The chain has TRBV4-1 and TRBJ2-3; no firm D call. The length of the CDR3 is 15 residues. The V gene's germline CDR1 is MGHRA and CDR2 YSYEKL. The V gene lost 0 bases and the J gene lost 2 bases, with 9 bases spanning the gap. This CDR3 is CASSQDGSFTDTQYF. Written as DNA, the CDR3 is TGCGCCAGCAGCCAAGATGGGTCCTTCACAGATACGCAGTATTTT.

The gene calls are TRBV19 and TRBJ2-1, with TRBD2 as a possible D gene (6 bases). Germline assignment: CDR1 LNHDA and CDR2 SQIVND (reference sequence). V lost 7 bases and J 6 bases, leaving 16 bases between the germline ends. This CDR3 comprises 14 residues. The CDR3 reads CASTIGGVSNEQFF. CDR3 nucleotide sequence: TGTGCCAGTACCATCGGGGGAGTAAGCAATGAGCAGTTCTTC.

The genes are TRBV14 and TRBJ2-7; tentative D call: TRBD2 (6 bases). V lost 1 base and J 5 bases, leaving 9 bases between the germline ends. Per germline, CDR1 SGHDN and CDR2 FVKESK. The CDR3 is 13 residues long. The CDR3: CASSQGGKDEQYF. As DNA, the CDR3 is TGTGCCAGCAGCCAAGGCGGGAAGGACGAGCAGTACTTC.

The V call is TRBV11-2, the J call TRBJ2-7; no clear D gene. Trimming took off 5 bases at V and 3 bases at J, with 14 bases between the two ends. From germline, CDR1 is SGHAT and CDR2 FQNNGV. The CDR3 is made up of 14 amino acids. CDR3 nucleotides: TGTGCCAGCAGCCTACGGGCATATCTCTACGAGCAGTACTTC. Translating gives CASSLRAYLYEQYF. The full variable domain, with the rest looked up from reference TRBV11-2 and TRBJ2-7, is EAGVAQSPRYKIIEKRQSVAFWCNPISGHATLYWYQQILGQGPKLLIQFQNNGVVDDSQLPKDRFSAERLKGVDSTLKIQPAKLEDSAVYLCASSLRAYLYEQYFGPGTRLTVT.

V is TRBV27 and J is TRBJ2-7, with D tentatively TRBD1 (6 bases). CDR1 is MNHEY and CDR2 is SMNVEV in the germline V gene (reference sequence). V was clipped by 5 bases and J by 3 bases, with 14 bases between them. The CDR3 runs to 14 residues. CDR3 loop: CASSSIGQIYEQYF. The CDR3, as DNA: TGTGCCAGCAGTAGCATAGGACAGATCTACGAGCAGTACTTC.

The chain couples TRBV5-8 to TRBJ1-5; D is perhaps TRBD1 (5 bases). This CDR3 comprises 14 residues. Germline CDR1 and CDR2: SGHTS and YDEGEE. Trimming took 7 bases from V and 0 from J, leaving 11 bases between them. Here the CDR3 reads CASGPGGSNQPQHF. CDR3 sequence (DNA): TGTGCCAGCGGACCGGGGGGTAGCAATCAGCCCCAGCATTTT.

The chain employs TRBV2 and TRBJ2-3; 11 nucleotides align to TRBD2. The germline V gene has CDR1 SNHLY and CDR2 FYNNEI. This CDR3 comprises 16 residues. V dropped 4 bases and J dropped 5; count of bases not matched to a gene: 8. CDR3 nucleotides: TGTGCCAGCAGTGCGCTACTAGCGGGAGAAGAAGATACGCAGTATTTT. This gives the protein CASSALLAGEEDTQYF.

This rearrangement joins TRBV5-6 to TRBJ1-3; D gene unclear. CDR3 size: 14 residues. Germline CDR1 and CDR2: SGHDT and YYEEEE. Trimming shortened V by 0 bases and J by 3 bases, and 7 bases separated the two germline ends. The CDR3 bases are TGTGCCAGCAGCTTGGCCCAGGTTGGAAACACCATATATTTT. Protein product: CASSLAQVGNTIYF.

The chain carries TRBV7-7 and TRBJ2-1; D unclear. The CDR3 extends over 17 amino acids. V was clipped by 4 bases and J by 5 bases, with 21 bases between them. CDR1 SSHAT and CDR2 FNYEAQ come from the germline V gene (reference sequence). CDR3 amino acids: CASSSPETGHRNNEQFF. The CDR3 DNA reads TGTGCCAGCAGCTCACCTGAGACCGGGCATAGAAACAATGAGCAGTTCTTC.

The chain has TRBV7-9 and TRBJ2-5, with TRBD2 matching over 12 bases. After removal of 1 base from V and 4 bases from J, the junction contained 7 bases not matched to a gene. Germline V gives CDR1 SEHNR, CDR2 FQNEAQ (reference sequence). The CDR3 has 17 residues. The CDR3 sequence: CASSLVSSGRAVETQYF. The CDR3, as DNA: TGTGCCAGCAGCTTAGTCTCTAGCGGGAGGGCCGTAGAGACCCAGTACTTC.

This clone was counted only a few times. V is TRBV9 and J is TRBJ1-2; D ambiguous. The CDR3 is made up of 12 amino acids. V lost 5 bases, J lost 7 bases, and 12 bases lay in between. Germline-derived CDR1 and CDR2 are SGDLS and YYNGEE. CDR3 bases: TGTGCCAGCAGGGACCGGGCAGGTGGCTACACCTTC. This translates into CASRDRAGGYTF.

CDR3 sequence reads: CASRTGGYSDTQYF. CDR3 DNA sequence: TGTGCCAGCAGAACAGGGGGTTATTCAGATACGCAGTATTTT. The chain carries TRBV6-5 and TRBJ2-3, with 8 bases fitting TRBD1. After removal of 6 bases from V and 4 bases from J, the junction contained 6 bases not matched to a gene. Germline lookup yields CDR1 MNHEY and CDR2 SVGAGI. This CDR3 comprises 14 residues.

The chain links TRBV13 to TRBJ2-1; D ambiguous. Germline V gene sequence: CDR1 PRHDT, CDR2 FYEKMQ (reference sequence). This CDR3 is 13 amino acids long. Deletions cut 5 bases from V and 4 bases from J, with 9 bases between. The CDR3 region is CASSASLYNEQFF. In DNA, the CDR3 is TGTGCCAGCAGCGCTTCCCTTTACAATGAGCAGTTCTTC.

The chain has TRBV7-3 and TRBJ2-7, with 8 bases aligning to TRBD2. J was trimmed by 3 bases and V by 4 bases; bases with no gene match: 5. This CDR3 region has 14 residues. CDR1 is SGHTA, CDR2 FQGTGA, per germline. CDR3 bases: TGTGCCAGCAGCTCCGACGGGACTAGCTACGAGCAGTACTTC. Translated, it gives CASSSDGTSYEQYF.

As concerns this clone: Other DNA sequences in the sample encode the same CDR3. As DNA, the CDR3 is TGTGCCAGCCGGACAGGGAACACTGAAGCTTTCTTT. Protein: CASRTGNTEAFF. V is TRBV25-1 and J is TRBJ1-1; 7 bases align to TRBD1. The CDR3 totals 12 residues. Germline trimming cut 8 bases from V and 1 base from J; bases unmatched to any gene: 1. Per germline, CDR1 MGHDK and CDR2 SYGVNS.

CDR3 nucleotides: TGTGCCAGCACCGGTAGGCAGGGAAGCGAGCAGTACTTC. Its protein is CASTGRQGSEQYF. J is TRBJ2-7 and V is TRBV25-1; D possibly corresponds to TRBD1 (5 bases). V gave up 7 bases and J gave up 6 bases, with 16 bases separating them. The CDR3 contains 13 residues. CDR1 is MGHDK and CDR2 is SYGVNS in the germline V gene.

This sequence joins TRBV5-8 and TRBJ2-7, with D perhaps assigned TRBD1 or TRBD2 (5 bases each). V was trimmed by 4 bases and J by 2 bases, leaving 16 bases between them. In germline, CDR1 is SGHTS, CDR2 YDEGEE. There are 15 residues in the CDR3. Written as DNA, the CDR3 is TGTGCCAGCAGCGTCCTCCGGGACGGCGCCTACGAGCAGTACTTC. Its translation is CASSVLRDGAYEQYF.

In this sample, this clone turned up once. The rearrangement uses TRBV7-9 and TRBJ1-5; D ambiguous. CDR3 length: 15 residues. Trimming stripped 5 bases from V and 0 bases from J, with 11 bases between. CDR1 is SEHNR, CDR2 FQNEAQ, per germline (reference sequence). CDR3 loop: CASSTSGYSNQPQHF. The DNA for the CDR3 is TGTGCCAGCAGCACGTCGGGGTATAGCAATCAGCCCCAGCATTTT.

This chain links TRBV4-3 with TRBJ2-3; 7 nucleotides line up with TRBD2. From germline, CDR1 is LGHNA and CDR2 YSLEER. This CDR3 has 14 residues. V lost 4 bases and J lost 4; bases outside the gene matches: 5. CDR3 residues: CASSRGRGSDTQYF. The CDR3 DNA sequence: TGCGCCAGCAGCCGAGGGCGGGGGTCAGATACGCAGTATTTT.

This clone came up a few times. This CDR3 is also generated by other DNA sequences in the sample. V is TRBV7-6 and J is TRBJ2-1; the D gene is possibly TRBD2 (5 bases). The germline gives CDR1 SGHVS, CDR2 FNYEAQ. Trimming left V 1 base short and J 0 bases short, with 13 bases between. The CDR3 runs to 17 residues. Written as DNA, the CDR3 is TGTGCCAGCAGCTTAGGGGTCGGGGAGAGCTCCTACAATGAGCAGTTCTTC. Translation gives CASSLGVGESSYNEQFF. Drawing the rest from reference TRBV7-6 and TRBJ2-1, the complete variable domain is GAGVSQSPRYKVTKRGQDVALRCDPISGHVSLYWYRQALGQGPEFLTYFNYEAQQDKSGLPNDRFSAERPEGSISTLTIQRTEQRDSAMYRCASSLGVGESSYNEQFFGPGTRLTVL.

This chain uses TRBV11-2 with TRBJ1-1; D not certain. The germline V gene encodes CDR1 SGHAT and CDR2 FQNNGV. V was trimmed by 5 bases and J by 5 bases, leaving 6 bases between them. The CDR3 loop spans 11 amino acids. The CDR3 region is CASSPNTEAFF. CDR3 DNA sequence: TGTGCCAGCAGCCCAAATACTGAAGCTTTCTTT.

The rearrangement uses TRBV7-9 and TRBJ2-7; 7 bases are shared with TRBD1. This CDR3 region has 13 residues. Germline-derived CDR1 and CDR2 are SEHNR and FQNEAQ (reference sequence). Trimming took 5 bases from V and 7 from J; bases not matched to a gene: 8. This CDR3 reads CASSQTGPEEQYF. CDR3 sequence (DNA): TGTGCCAGCAGCCAGACAGGGCCGGAAGAGCAGTACTTC.

The chain joins TRBV5-1 to TRBJ2-1; D gene ambiguous. V lost 0 bases, J lost 3 bases, and 13 bases lay in between. Germline values: CDR1 SGHRS, CDR2 YFSETQ. The length of the CDR3 is 16 residues. DNA of the CDR3: TGCGCCAGCAGCTTGGAAGGCAGTGCCTTCTACAATGAGCAGTTCTTC. Its translation: CASSLEGSAFYNEQFF.

The chain is built from TRBV25-1 and TRBJ2-1; possible D gene TRBD2, 6 bases. V gave up 5 bases and J gave up 4 bases, with 12 bases separating them. The CDR3 runs 14 residues. The germline V gene encodes CDR1 MGHDK and CDR2 SYGVNS. For the CDR3, the DNA is TGTGCCAGCAGTAGTAAGGCGGGATACAATGAGCAGTTCTTC. Its translation: CASSSKAGYNEQFF. Full variable domain (remainder filled in from reference TRBV25-1 and TRBJ2-1): EADIYQTPRYLVIGTGKKITLECSQTMGHDKMYWYQQDPGMELHLIHYSYGVNSTEKGDLSSESTVSRIRTEHFPLTLESARPSHTSQYLCASSSKAGYNEQFFGPGTRLTVL.

Note on this clone: This clone may be a read error of a much larger clone one base away. This CDR3 is also generated by other DNA sequences in the sample. The genes are TRBV27 and TRBJ2-1, with D unclear. Per germline, CDR1 MNHEY and CDR2 SMNVEV (reference sequence). The ends were cut back, 2 bases at V and 8 bases at J, with 7 bases in the middle. The CDR3 sequence is 12 residues long. DNA for the CDR3: TGTGCCAGCAGTTTAATGGGCGATGAGCAGTTCTTC. Translating gives CASSLMGDEQFF.

The rearrangement uses TRBV9 and TRBJ2-2; TRBD1 is a possible D gene (6 bases). V lost 4 bases, J lost 2 bases, and 12 bases lay in between. The CDR3 has 15 amino acids. The germline V gene encodes CDR1 SGDLS and CDR2 YYNGEE. CDR3 sequence reads: CASSSRDTNTGELFF. CDR3 bases: TGTGCCAGCAGCTCCCGGGACACAAACACCGGGGAGCTGTTTTTT.

This chain uses TRBV10-3 with TRBJ2-5; 10 nucleotides agree with TRBD2. The germline V gene encodes CDR1 ENHRY and CDR2 SYGVKD. The CDR3 sequence is 15 residues long. The V segment lost 7 bases and the J segment 3 bases; nucleotides outside the gene matches: 8. The CDR3, as DNA: TGTGCCATCAAGGACCCTCTAGCGGGAGAAGAGACCCAGTACTTC. Encoded protein: CAIKDPLAGEETQYF.

This sequence joins TRBV5-4 and TRBJ2-7; 14 bases are shared with TRBD2. The CDR3 loop spans 16 amino acids. Germline CDR1 reads SGHNT; CDR2 reads YYREEE (reference sequence). V shed 4 bases, J shed 7 bases, and the junction held 10 bases outside the gene matches. In DNA form, the CDR3 reads TGTGCCAGCAGCAAACTCGGGACTAGCGGGAGTTGGGAGCAGTACTTC. Its protein product is CASSKLGTSGSWEQYF.